This record concerns one TCR beta chain sequence. Assay used: immunoSEQ multiplex PCR; TCRdb lists only in-frame clones, some missing. Altogether 150,000 to 200,000 clones are present, over 80% being singletons, with the ten largest covering under 15%. Germline V gene data show CDR1 as GTSNPN and CDR2 as SVGIG (reference sequence). The CDR3 has 14 amino acids. The V gene lost 0 bases and the J gene lost 4 bases, with 10 bases spanning the gap. These data come from a study of blood T cell repertoires in COVID-19. The chain combines TRBV30 with TRBJ1-3; D unresolved. The sequencing input was PBMCs or T cells enriched from blood (not recorded which). The clonotype originates from a woman aged 60-70 years who had recovered from COVID-19. As DNA, the CDR3 is TGTGCCTGGAGTGTAGTTGGCCCGGGAAACACCATATATTTT. Its translation: CAWSVVGPGNTIYF.